The T cell receptor beta chain described here comes from a study of Graves' ophthalmopathy and Graves' hyperthyroidism (dated 2018 in TCRdb). For the wider study: Peripheral blood was collected before any treatment was given, at the time of initial diagnosis. Following sample collection, hyperthyroidism patients were given methimazole at a starting dose of 30 mg daily, and ophthalmopathy patients were given high-dose intravenous methylprednisolone. To tell Graves' ophthalmopathy apart from Graves' hyperthyroidism, and to predict which patients would progress to ophthalmopathy, the study relied on TCR beta repertoire signatures. To explore V-J signatures that separate ophthalmopathy from hyperthyroidism, a discovery set of about 96 patients was enrolled, consisting of about 45 with ophthalmopathy and roughly 59 with stable hyperthyroidism. T-cell repertoires of thyroid tissue and blood were compared in over 5 hyperthyroidism patients. An independent validation cohort was composed of some 19 hyperthyroidism patients and over 15 patients who later progressed from hyperthyroidism to ophthalmopathy. In total, approximately 140 blood samples were TCR-sequenced: some 40 ophthalmopathy, some 75 hyperthyroidism and some 17 hyperthyroidism-to-ophthalmopathy patients.

TCR beta CDR3 regions were amplified from RNA transcripts for repertoire sequencing. HTBI primers and the Qiagen OneStep RT-PCR kit were used in a first-round RT-PCR, which was followed by a second-round multiplex PCR, size selection and purification. The libraries underwent paired-end sequencing with 100 bp reads on an Illumina HiSeq2000. Processing in the source paper ran as follows. SOAPnuke was used to process the reads, removing any read that contained adapters or uncalled bases, had a mean Phred below 15, or lacked an exact match to the constant primer or identifier. COPE v1.2.5 was used to merge high-quality paired reads. Clonotypes were defined as unique nucleotide sequences and were aligned to IMGT TRB V, D and J references using MiTCR v1.1. The analysis was limited to V-J combinations with a frequency above 0.0001, which together covered over 98% of repertoires. For each V-J combination, a TCR clonal expansion and chaos score was defined as the ratio of F50 clonal expansion to chaos observed in the TCRdist matrix. Welch's t-statistics and random forest were used to reduce features to about a dozen V-J combinations, which were fed into a naive Bayes classifier. The Morisita-Horn index was used to measure how similar the thyroid and blood repertoires were. TCRdb reran the public reads through fastp at Q25 and MiXCR, keeping productive beta chains. Rows merge per CDR3 protein into single entries with the most common DNA and genes. Here the V and J calls rest on TCRdb's processing, not on the authors' analysis. This sample lists about 660,000 distinct CDR3 sequences; about 41% were detected once. Together, the top ten hold 2.5% to 3.5% of the sample.

Ophthalmopathy patients had moderately to severely active disease, Clinical Activity Score of at least 3, NOSPECS grade of at least 4, and disease duration under 3 months. Patients were excluded if they had other autoimmune diseases, uncontrolled infections, pregnancy or lactation. Diagnosis relied on clinical symptoms, serum thyroxine, TRAb, thyroid ultrasound and orbital computed tomography. Using Ficoll-Paque density gradient centrifugation, PBMCs were isolated from over 8.5 ml of fresh peripheral blood. Total RNA was extracted using Trizol reagent, and RNA quality was checked on an Agilent 2100 Bioanalyzer. Broader findings and caveats from the paper: Most of the expanded thyroid clonotypes with a frequency above 0.001 were also detected in blood, and it was suggested that the thyroid immune response may be reflected by blood repertoires. Ophthalmopathy was separated from stable hyperthyroidism by the 13-signature model with more than 85% sensitivity and less than 82% specificity in cross-validation and with 80%/75% in the test set. Sample size was not predetermined statistically, and investigators were not blinded to group allocation. In validation, the model predicted ophthalmopathy progression with roughly 68% sensitivity and approximately 75% specificity; roughly eleven predicted patients were CT-confirmed with GO in a median of approximately six months.

This clonotype has only a few counts. This clone's antigen is unknown. There are no base qualities to consult, and no much larger clone falls within one base. The clonotype originates from an adult man with Graves' ophthalmopathy. Sample: peripheral blood.

The bases are TGTGCCAGCAGTACCGGACTAGCGGGAGCCGAGCAGTACTTC. This gives the protein CASSTGLAGAEQYF. The chain is made from TRBV2 and TRBJ2-7; 13 nucleotides in the junction match TRBD2. The germline V gene encodes CDR1 SNHLY and CDR2 FYNNEI. Germline trimming: 5 bases from V, 6 bases from J; junction bases outside gene matches: 4. Measured from the cysteine to the phenylalanine, the CDR3 is 14 residues long. Only CDR3 DNA remains: 42 bases, in frame from the first base.